This record covers a single T cell receptor (beta chain). Its antigen is undetermined. The germline gives CDR1 LNHDA, CDR2 SQIVND (reference sequence). J lost 12 bases, V lost 1 base, and 10 bases had no gene match. The CDR3 loop spans 17 amino acids. This sample is drawn from a study of cytomegalovirus exposure and HLA in healthy donors. Study-level background: Early released data had about 85 million unique TCRs, all coming from HLA-typed donors.

General study findings and limits: Previously analyzed data showed that most TCR beta V segments were productive at a frequency of about 90% or about 30%. Some highly shared sequence variants likely arose as a pipeline artifact.

In the PCR, 60 Vbeta and 13 Jbeta primers were used. Profiled with immunoSEQ multiplex PCR; TCRdb holds only in-frame clones, not every one. The data show about 160,000 clones, approximately 80% seen once. The origin of this receptor is a male donor in good health and CMV-seropositive. The chain combines TRBV19 with TRBJ2-1, with TRBD2 matching over 15 bases. Sequenced input: PBMCs. Here the CDR3 DNA reads TGTGCCAGTAGTATAGGGACTAGCGGGAGGGGGAAATGGTTGCAGTTCTTC. It encodes CASSIGTSGRGKWLQFF.